The sequence of this T cell receptor (beta chain) was determined in a study of blood T cell repertoires in COVID-19. Germline assignment: CDR1 SEHNR and CDR2 FQNEAQ (reference sequence). The CDR3 contains 13 residues. Trimming stripped 2 bases from V and 1 base from J, with 2 bases between. In the original processing: Estimation of nucleated cell counts relied on the amplification of reference gene primers. Repertoires were generated with immunoSEQ multiplex PCR, while TCRdb's copy carries only in-frame clones and drops some. V and J calls plus clone size are reproduced from that table; the DNA served to infer D and trimming. The sample lists around 170,000 clones, 84% occurring once.

The sequencing input was peripheral blood. The rearrangement links TRBV7-9 to TRBJ2-2; D gene uncertain. The receptor's source is a man aged 25-40 years with active or convalescent COVID-19. Here the CDR3 DNA reads TGTGCCAGCAGCTTACTGAACACCGGGGAGCTGTTTTTT. Residues: CASSLLNTGELFF.